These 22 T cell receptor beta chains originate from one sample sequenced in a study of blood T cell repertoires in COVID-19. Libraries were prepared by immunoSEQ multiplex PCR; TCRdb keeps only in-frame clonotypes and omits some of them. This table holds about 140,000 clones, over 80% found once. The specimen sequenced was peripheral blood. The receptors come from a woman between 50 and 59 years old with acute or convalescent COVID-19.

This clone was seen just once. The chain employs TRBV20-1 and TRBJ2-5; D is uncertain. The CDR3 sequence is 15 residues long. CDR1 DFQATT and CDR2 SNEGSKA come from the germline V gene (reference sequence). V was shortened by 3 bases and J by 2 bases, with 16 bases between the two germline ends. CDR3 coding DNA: TGCAGTGCTAGTGACCCTCGGCAGGATCAAGAGACCCAGTACTTC. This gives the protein CSASDPRQDQETQYF.

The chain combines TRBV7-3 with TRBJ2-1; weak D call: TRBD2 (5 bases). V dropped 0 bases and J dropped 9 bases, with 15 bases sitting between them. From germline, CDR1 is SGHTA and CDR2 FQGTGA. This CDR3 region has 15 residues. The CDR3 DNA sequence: TGTGCCAGCAGCTTAACGAAGATCCCCCGGGGTGAGCAGTTCTTC. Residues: CASSLTKIPRGEQFF.

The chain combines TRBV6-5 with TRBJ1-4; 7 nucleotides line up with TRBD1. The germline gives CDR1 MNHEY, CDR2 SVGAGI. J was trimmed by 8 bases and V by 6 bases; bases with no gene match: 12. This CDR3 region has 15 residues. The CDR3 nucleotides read TGTGCCAGCAGCGACGCCGGGACAGCCAGGGAAAAACTGTTTTTT. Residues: CASSDAGTAREKLFF.

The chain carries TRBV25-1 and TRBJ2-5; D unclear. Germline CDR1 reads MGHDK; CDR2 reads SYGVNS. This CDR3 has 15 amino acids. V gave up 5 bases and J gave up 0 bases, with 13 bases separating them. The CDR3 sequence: CASSSSSGYQETQYF. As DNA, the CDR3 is TGTGCCAGCAGTAGCTCATCCGGGTACCAAGAGACCCAGTACTTC.

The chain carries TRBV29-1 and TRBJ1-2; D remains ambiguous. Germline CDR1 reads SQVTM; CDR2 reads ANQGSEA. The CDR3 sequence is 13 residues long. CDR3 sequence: CTVRAEGGGGYTF. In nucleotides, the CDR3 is TGCACCGTAAGGGCCGAGGGTGGAGGAGGCTACACCTTC.

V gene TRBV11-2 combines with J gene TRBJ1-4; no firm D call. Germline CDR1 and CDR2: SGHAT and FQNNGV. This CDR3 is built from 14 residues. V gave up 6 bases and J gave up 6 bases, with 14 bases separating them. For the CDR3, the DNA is TGTGCCAGCAGTTTCCCCGGTCTTGATGAAAAACTGTTTTTT. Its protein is CASSFPGLDEKLFF.

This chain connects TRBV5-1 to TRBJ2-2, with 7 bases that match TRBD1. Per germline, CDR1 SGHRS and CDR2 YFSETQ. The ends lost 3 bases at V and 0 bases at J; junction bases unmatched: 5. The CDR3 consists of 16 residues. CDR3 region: CASSWDSPSNTGELFF. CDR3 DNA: TGCGCCAGCAGCTGGGACAGCCCCTCGAACACCGGGGAGCTGTTTTTT.

This chain's CDR3 is CASSKTGEAYEQYF. DNA for the CDR3: TGTGCCAGCAGCAAGACAGGAGAAGCCTACGAGCAGTACTTC. J is TRBJ2-7 and V is TRBV11-1; a weak D match, TRBD1 (6 bases). V was clipped by 5 bases and J by 2 bases, with 13 bases between them. The CDR3 contains 14 residues. The germline V gene encodes CDR1 SGHAT and CDR2 FQDESV (reference sequence).

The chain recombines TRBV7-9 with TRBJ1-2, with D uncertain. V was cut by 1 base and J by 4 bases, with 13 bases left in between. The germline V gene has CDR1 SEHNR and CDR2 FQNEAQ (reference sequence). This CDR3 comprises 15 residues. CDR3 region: CASSLGSAGFYGYTF. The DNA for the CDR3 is TGTGCCAGCAGCTTAGGGTCTGCAGGCTTCTATGGCTACACCTTC.

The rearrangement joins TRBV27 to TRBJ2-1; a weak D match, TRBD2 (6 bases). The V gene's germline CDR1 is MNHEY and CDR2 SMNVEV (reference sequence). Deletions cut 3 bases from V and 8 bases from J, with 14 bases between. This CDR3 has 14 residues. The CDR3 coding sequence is TGTGCCAGCAGTTTCTTCGTATCGGGAGATGAGCAGTTCTTC. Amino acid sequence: CASSFFVSGDEQFF.

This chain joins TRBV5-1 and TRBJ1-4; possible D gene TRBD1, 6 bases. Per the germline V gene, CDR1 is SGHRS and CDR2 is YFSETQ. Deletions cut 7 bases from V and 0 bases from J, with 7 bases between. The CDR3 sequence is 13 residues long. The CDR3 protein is CASRQATNEKLFF. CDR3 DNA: TGCGCCAGCCGACAGGCAACTAATGAAAAACTGTTTTTT. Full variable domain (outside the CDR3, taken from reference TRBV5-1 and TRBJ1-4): KAGVTQTPRYLIKTRGQQVTLSCSPISGHRSVSWYQQTPGQGLQFLFEYFSETQRNKGNFPGRFSGRQFSNSRSEMNVSTLELGDSALYLCASRQATNEKLFFGSGTQLSVL.

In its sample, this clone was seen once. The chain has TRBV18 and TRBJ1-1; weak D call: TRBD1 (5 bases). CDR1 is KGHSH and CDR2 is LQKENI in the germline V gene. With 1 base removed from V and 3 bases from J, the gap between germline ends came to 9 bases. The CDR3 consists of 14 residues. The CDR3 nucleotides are TGTGCCAGCTCACCACAGGGGTGGGACACTGAAGCTTTCTTT. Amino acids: CASSPQGWDTEAFF.

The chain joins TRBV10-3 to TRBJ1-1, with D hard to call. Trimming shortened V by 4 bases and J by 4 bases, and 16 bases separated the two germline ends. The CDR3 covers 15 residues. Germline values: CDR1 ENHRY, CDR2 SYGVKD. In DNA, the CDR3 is TGTGCCATCAGTGGGCAGGCCAAGAGTAGCACTGAAGCTTTCTTT. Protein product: CAISGQAKSSTEAFF.

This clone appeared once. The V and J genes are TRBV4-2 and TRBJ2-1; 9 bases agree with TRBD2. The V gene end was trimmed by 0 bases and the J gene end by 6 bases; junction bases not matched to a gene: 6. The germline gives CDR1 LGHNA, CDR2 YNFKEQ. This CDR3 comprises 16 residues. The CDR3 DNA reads TGTGCCAGCAGCCAAGATGTGGCGGGAGGGCCCAATGAGCAGTTCTTC. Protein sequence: CASSQDVAGGPNEQFF.

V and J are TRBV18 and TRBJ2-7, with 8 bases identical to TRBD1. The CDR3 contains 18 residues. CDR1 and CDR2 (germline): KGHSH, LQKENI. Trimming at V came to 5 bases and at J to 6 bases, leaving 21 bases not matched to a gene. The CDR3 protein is CASSTGQADIPPLREQYF. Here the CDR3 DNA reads TGTGCCAGCTCAACGGGACAGGCCGACATACCTCCCCTACGCGAGCAGTACTTC.

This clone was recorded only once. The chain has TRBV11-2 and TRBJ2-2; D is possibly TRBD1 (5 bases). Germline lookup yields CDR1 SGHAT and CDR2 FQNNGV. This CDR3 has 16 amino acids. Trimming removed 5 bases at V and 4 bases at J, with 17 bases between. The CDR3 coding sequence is TGTGCCAGCAGCGAAGGGGAATGGGATAGCACCGGGGAGCTGTTTTTT. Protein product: CASSEGEWDSTGELFF.

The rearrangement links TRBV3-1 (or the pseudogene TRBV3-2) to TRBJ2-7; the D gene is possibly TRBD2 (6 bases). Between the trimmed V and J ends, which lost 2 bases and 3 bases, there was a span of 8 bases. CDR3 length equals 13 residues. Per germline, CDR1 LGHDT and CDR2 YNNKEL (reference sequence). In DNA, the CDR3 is TGTGCCAGCAGCCAAACCGGGAGCTACGAGCAGTACTTC. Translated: CASSQTGSYEQYF.

The CDR3 DNA sequence: TGCGCCAGCACCATACAGGGTTCCGGCGGGGAGCTGTTTTTT. Residues: CASTIQGSGGELFF. The chain employs TRBV5-1 and TRBJ2-2, with D tentatively TRBD1 (6 bases). The CDR3 length is 14 residues. V was shortened by 6 bases and J by 7 bases, with 16 bases between the two germline ends. CDR1 is SGHRS, CDR2 YFSETQ, per germline. The entire variable domain, with the rest obtained from reference TRBV5-1 and TRBJ2-2, is as follows: KAGVTQTPRYLIKTRGQQVTLSCSPISGHRSVSWYQQTPGQGLQFLFEYFSETQRNKGNFPGRFSGRQFSNSRSEMNVSTLELGDSALYLCASTIQGSGGELFFGEGSRLTVL.

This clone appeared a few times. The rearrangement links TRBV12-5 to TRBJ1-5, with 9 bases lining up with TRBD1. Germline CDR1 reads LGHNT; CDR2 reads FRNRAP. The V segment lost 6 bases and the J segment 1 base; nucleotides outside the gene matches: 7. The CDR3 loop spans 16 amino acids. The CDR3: CASGRTGEGSNQPQHF. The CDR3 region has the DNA TGTGCTAGTGGCCGGACAGGGGAGGGGAGCAATCAGCCCCAGCATTTT.

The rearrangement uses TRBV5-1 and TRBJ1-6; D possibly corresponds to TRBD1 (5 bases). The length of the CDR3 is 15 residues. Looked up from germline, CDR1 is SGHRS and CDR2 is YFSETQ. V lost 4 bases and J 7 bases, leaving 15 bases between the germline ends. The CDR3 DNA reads TGCGCCAGCAGCCTTGGAGGGGTAGGCAATTCACCCCTCCACTTT. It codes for CASSLGGVGNSPLHF.

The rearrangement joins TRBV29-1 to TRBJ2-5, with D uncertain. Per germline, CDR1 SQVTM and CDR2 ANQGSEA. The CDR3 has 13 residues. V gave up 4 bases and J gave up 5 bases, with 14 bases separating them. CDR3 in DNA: TGCAGCGTTGCTGGGCTGGGCTCTGAGACCCAGTACTTC. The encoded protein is CSVAGLGSETQYF.

CDR3: CASSSASGTYNEQFF. CDR3 nucleotide sequence: TGTGCCAGCAGCTCCGCTAGCGGGACCTACAATGAGCAGTTCTTC. The chain has TRBV7-3 and TRBJ2-1, with 9 bases matching TRBD2. V was pared by 4 bases and J by 2 bases, with 3 bases of the junction left unmatched. Germline V CDR1 and CDR2: SGHTA, FQGTGA. The CDR3 is made up of 15 amino acids.